Each of the 2 T cell receptor beta chains below was sequenced from the same sample in a study of blood T cell repertoires in COVID-19. Method: immunoSEQ multiplex PCR; TCRdb's copy keeps in-frame clones and lacks some. This sample has roughly 200,000 clones, with about nine tenths found just once. Sequencing was carried out using PBMCs or T cells enriched from blood (not recorded which). The origin of the receptors is a young man with acute COVID-19.

The chain carries TRBV12-5 and TRBJ1-1; 8 bases match TRBD1. The germline V gene has CDR1 LGHNT and CDR2 FRNRAP. This CDR3 region has 14 residues. The V segment lost 1 base and the J segment 7 bases; nucleotides outside the gene matches: 5. CDR3 DNA: TGTGCTAGTGGTTTGGCGCAGGGGGCACTTGAAGCTTTCTTT. Translated: CASGLAQGALEAFF.

The chain has TRBV28 and TRBJ2-3; 11 bases match TRBD1. Germline V lookup: CDR1 MDHEN, CDR2 SYDVKM. The CDR3 runs to 15 residues. Unmatched junction bases numbered 7, after V lost 6 bases and J lost 5 bases. CDR3 sequence reads: CASRSPGQGVDTQYF. The CDR3 region has the DNA TGTGCCAGCAGATCCCCGGGACAGGGGGTAGATACGCAGTATTTT.